These 24 T cell receptor beta chains came from one sample sequenced in a study of T-cell reconstitution after alpha-beta-depleted transplantation in children. Molecular barcoding with unique molecular identifiers was used for the TCRbeta library. TCRdb redid the calling of the PCR reads with MiXCR, one entry per CDR3 protein. The table records some 490,000 distinct CDR3 sequences, roughly an eighth of them present only once. The sample was PBMCs from the stem cell graft donor, taken from the stem cell graft. These receptors were obtained from a human donor who donated a stem cell graft to a child with combined immunodeficiency.

This clonotype was observed a handful of times. The CDR3 loop is CASSEAGGVEQYF. In DNA form, the CDR3 reads TGTGCCAGCAGCGAGGCCGGTGGGGTCGAGCAGTACTTC. The chain employs TRBV9 and TRBJ2-7, with D hard to call. CDR3 length equals 13 residues. Between the trimmed V and J ends, which lost 3 bases and 6 bases, there was a span of 13 bases. Per the germline V gene, CDR1 is SGDLS and CDR2 is YYNGEE.

Ten or more counts support this clonotype. This chain links TRBV5-1 with TRBJ2-1, with a possible D match to TRBD2 (6 bases). Germline CDR1 reads SGHRS; CDR2 reads YFSETQ. The CDR3 loop spans 17 amino acids. V was shortened by 0 bases and J by 4 bases, with 17 bases between the two germline ends. CDR3 loop: CASSLADSTGVYNEQFF. The CDR3 DNA is TGCGCCAGCAGCTTGGCAGACTCAACGGGAGTTTACAATGAGCAGTTCTTC.

This clonotype was observed at least ten times. The J gene is TRBJ1-1, the V gene TRBV30; D might be TRBD1 (6 bases). CDR3 length: 14 amino acids. Germline CDR1 reads GTSNPN; CDR2 reads SVGIG (reference sequence). Trimming took off 4 bases at V and 0 bases at J, with 12 bases between the two ends. This chain's CDR3 is CAWNPGTLNTEAFF. The CDR3 nucleotides are TGTGCCTGGAACCCCGGGACACTGAACACTGAAGCTTTCTTT.

Only a few counts were recorded for this clonotype. The rearrangement joins TRBV5-1 to TRBJ1-4; D is perhaps TRBD1 (6 bases). Trimming stripped 4 bases from V and 7 bases from J, with 14 bases between. This CDR3 has 14 residues. Germline-derived CDR1 and CDR2 are SGHRS and YFSETQ. This CDR3 reads CASSVGQLAEKLFF. The CDR3 coding sequence is TGCGCCAGCAGCGTAGGACAGCTCGCTGAAAAACTGTTTTTT.

This clonotype has only a few counts. The CDR3 DNA follows: TGCGCCAGCACCTCTCTACTCTCTGGAAACACCATATATTTT. It translates to CASTSLLSGNTIYF. V is TRBV10-2 and J is TRBJ1-3; D unclear. The CDR3 is 14 amino acids. Trimming took 7 bases from V and 0 from J, leaving 10 bases between them. Germline-derived CDR1 and CDR2 are WSHSY and SAAADI.

This clonotype was observed a few times. The chain uses TRBV18 and TRBJ2-3; 9 bases agree with TRBD1. V gave up 2 bases and J gave up 4 bases; unmatched junction bases: 10. This CDR3 is 17 amino acids long. Germline V gene lookup returns CDR1 KGHSH and CDR2 LQKENI. CDR3 sequence (DNA): TGTGCCAGCTCACCAAGGACTTCCGGGACAGGGCCAGATACGCAGTATTTT. It translates to CASSPRTSGTGPDTQYF. Using reference TRBV18 and TRBJ2-3 for the parts outside the CDR3, the full variable domain is NAGVMQNPRHLVRRRGQEARLRCSPMKGHSHVYWYRQLPEEGLKFMVYLQKENIIDESGMPKERFSAEFPKEGPSILRIQQVVRGDSAAYFCASSPRTSGTGPDTQYFGPGTRLTVL.

The sample holds one count of this clonotype. The chain recombines TRBV6-2 or TRBV6-3 with TRBJ1-1, with D maybe TRBD1 (6 bases). This CDR3 has 15 residues. Trimming removed 4 bases from V and 7 bases from J, with 19 bases in between. Looked up from germline, CDR1 is MNHEY and CDR2 is SVGEGT. The CDR3 bases are TGTGCCAGCAGTTCCGGGCGGGGGGCCCGGTATGAAGCTTTCTTT. Amino acid sequence: CASSSGRGARYEAFF.

V gene TRBV28 combines with J gene TRBJ2-3; 8 bases line up with TRBD1. CDR3 length: 18 residues. Trimming took 2 bases from V and 4 from J; bases not matched to a gene: 14. Germline CDR1 is MDHEN and CDR2 is SYDVKM. CDR3 DNA: TGTGCCAGCAGTTTAACCCCCTATGGGACAGGCATTCCAGATACGCAGTATTTT. It codes for CASSLTPYGTGIPDTQYF.

This clonotype was seen a handful of times. This chain links TRBV6-6 with TRBJ2-7; 8 nucleotides line up with TRBD2. Germline V gives CDR1 MNHNY, CDR2 SVGAGI (reference sequence). The V gene end was trimmed by 6 bases and the J gene end by 7 bases; junction bases not matched to a gene: 8. The CDR3 length is 13 residues. The CDR3 region is CASSLTSVWEQYF. CDR3 DNA sequence: TGTGCCAGCAGCCTGACTAGCGTCTGGGAGCAGTACTTC.

The chain joins TRBV7-6 to TRBJ2-3, with 14 bases lining up with TRBD2. The J segment lost 3 bases and the V segment lost 1 base, leaving 15 bases of the junction unmatched. CDR3 length: 21 amino acids. From germline, CDR1 is SGHVS and CDR2 FNYEAQ. DNA of the CDR3: TGTGCCAGCAGCTTAGTCTTGTCCGGGACTAGCGGGAGCCCAAGGACAGATACGCAGTATTTT. The encoded protein is CASSLVLSGTSGSPRTDTQYF.

This clonotype was found a few times. V usage is TRBV20-1 and J usage is TRBJ2-5; 7 bases match TRBD2. The germline CDR1 and CDR2 sequences are DFQATT and SNEGSKA (reference sequence). This CDR3 has 14 amino acids. V was clipped by 6 bases and J by 5 bases; unmatched bases: 12. CDR3: CSASPLANTETQYF. In DNA form, the CDR3 reads TGCAGTGCCTCCCCACTAGCGAACACGGAGACCCAGTACTTC.

The chain joins TRBV7-9 to TRBJ2-7, with D hard to call. Trimming removed 4 bases from V and 0 bases from J, with 7 bases in between. The length of the CDR3 is 13 residues. The V gene's germline CDR1 is SEHNR and CDR2 FQNEAQ (reference sequence). The CDR3 reads CASSWSNSYEQYF. As DNA, the CDR3 is TGTGCCAGCAGCTGGTCCAACTCCTACGAGCAGTACTTC.

The chain has TRBV30 and TRBJ1-1, with D possibly being TRBD1 (5 bases). There are 14 residues in the CDR3. V shed 0 bases and J shed 7 bases, with 15 bases lying between them. The germline CDR1 and CDR2 sequences are GTSNPN and SVGIG (reference sequence). CDR3 bases: TGTGCCTGGAGTGTGGCAGGGTCTGGGGTTGAAGCTTTCTTT. This gives the protein CAWSVAGSGVEAFF.

This clonotype was seen only a few times. This chain links TRBV2 with TRBJ1-4; possible D gene TRBD1, 5 bases. The CDR3 totals 15 residues. Deletions cut 2 bases from V and 4 bases from J, with 11 bases between. The germline CDR1 and CDR2 sequences are SNHLY and FYNNEI. CDR3 sequence reads: CASSESPGRNEKLFF. CDR3 bases: TGTGCCAGCAGTGAATCGCCGGGGCGTAATGAAAAACTGTTTTTT.

At least ten counts were recorded for this clonotype. This rearrangement joins TRBV6-1 to TRBJ2-3; the D gene is possibly TRBD2 (5 bases). Germline CDR1 is MNHNS and CDR2 is SASEGT. V shed 10 bases and J shed 2 bases, with 13 bases lying between them. The CDR3 has 13 residues. The CDR3 sequence: CANRRGLTDTQYF. The DNA of the CDR3 is TGTGCCAACCGAAGAGGGCTCACAGATACGCAGTATTTT.

This clonotype has at least ten counts. The V and J genes are TRBV11-2 and TRBJ1-1; a weak D match, TRBD1 (6 bases). Germline CDR1 and CDR2: SGHAT and FQNNGV. V lost 4 bases and J lost 1, with 16 bases in between. The CDR3 has 16 amino acids. The CDR3 spells CASSSRRGKRNTEAFF. CDR3 bases: TGTGCCAGCAGCTCCCGAAGGGGGAAAAGGAACACTGAAGCTTTCTTT. Variable domain in full (rest from reference TRBV11-2 and TRBJ1-1): EAGVAQSPRYKIIEKRQSVAFWCNPISGHATLYWYQQILGQGPKLLIQFQNNGVVDDSQLPKDRFSAERLKGVDSTLKIQPAKLEDSAVYLCASSSRRGKRNTEAFFGQGTRLTVV.

Ten or more counts support this clonotype. The chain couples TRBV29-1 to TRBJ2-3, with D tentatively TRBD1 or TRBD2 (5 bases each). This CDR3 is built from 14 residues. The V gene lost 0 bases and the J gene lost 0 bases, with 7 bases spanning the gap. CDR1 is SQVTM, CDR2 ANQGSEA, per germline. The chain's CDR3 is CSVEEGTSTDTQYF. The CDR3 DNA reads as TGCAGCGTTGAAGAGGGGACCAGCACAGATACGCAGTATTTT.

This clonotype was recorded at least ten times. The V and J genes are TRBV30 and TRBJ2-7; perhaps D is TRBD1 or TRBD2 (6 bases each). Trimming stripped 6 bases from V and 2 bases from J, with 14 bases between. The germline V gene encodes CDR1 GTSNPN and CDR2 SVGIG (reference sequence). This CDR3 has 13 amino acids. CDR3 coding DNA: TGTGCCTGCTCTAGGGGGGCCACCTACGAGCAGTACTTC. Its protein is CACSRGATYEQYF.

This clonotype was seen many times. The chain has TRBV5-1 and TRBJ2-2, with D unclear. The germline gives CDR1 SGHRS, CDR2 YFSETQ. V lost 3 bases and J lost 4, with 10 bases in between. The CDR3 totals 14 residues. The CDR3 protein is CASSSTLGTGELFF. The CDR3 DNA follows: TGCGCCAGCAGCTCCACACTGGGCACCGGGGAGCTGTTTTTT.

The V call is TRBV7-9, the J call TRBJ1-1; D is possibly TRBD1 (6 bases). The CDR3 sequence is 16 residues long. Between the trimmed V and J ends, which lost 5 bases and 1 base, there was a span of 17 bases. Germline CDR1 is SEHNR and CDR2 is FQNEAQ (reference sequence). The CDR3 loop reads CASSRTVGGENTEAFF. The CDR3 nucleotides are TGTGCCAGCAGCCGTACGGTAGGGGGAGAGAACACTGAAGCTTTCTTT.

As regards this clonotype: A clone one base away is much larger, so this may be a read error. V and J are TRBV2 and TRBJ1-5; 9 bases agree with TRBD1. The CDR3 contains 16 residues. Germline-derived CDR1 and CDR2 are SNHLY and FYNNEI. The CDR3 loop is CAGSEQGARSNQPQHF. The DNA for the CDR3 is TGTGCCGGCAGTGAACAGGGGGCGCGAAGCAATCAGCCCCAGCATTTT. The whole variable domain, filled in from reference TRBV2 and TRBJ1-5, reads EPEVTQTPSHQVTQMGQEVILRCVPISNHLYFYWYRQILGQKVEFLVSFYNNEISEKSEIFDDQFSVERPDGSNFTLKIRSTKLEDSAMYFCAGSEQGARSNQPQHFGDGTRLSIL.

V gene TRBV6-1 combines with J gene TRBJ2-5; no clear D. The germline gives CDR1 MNHNS, CDR2 SASEGT. Trimming stripped 1 base from V and 0 bases from J, with 6 bases between. CDR3 length: 14 residues. The CDR3 DNA reads as TGTGCCAGCAGTGAAGGGAAGTACCAAGAGACCCAGTACTTC. This codes for CASSEGKYQETQYF.

This clonotype has ten or more counts. The chain has TRBV7-9 and TRBJ2-7; D assignment may be TRBD1 or TRBD2 (5 bases each). The germline CDR1 and CDR2 sequences are SEHNR and FQNEAQ (reference sequence). The CDR3 has 15 residues. Trimming took off 4 bases at V and 5 bases at J, with 18 bases between the two ends. The CDR3 nucleotides read TGTGCCAGCAGCTACTGGCGCGAGACGGGGCACGAGCAGTACTTC. Protein: CASSYWRETGHEQYF. Full variable domain (remainder filled in from reference TRBV7-9 and TRBJ2-7): DTGVSQNPRHKITKRGQNVTFRCDPISEHNRLYWYRQTLGQGPEFLTYFQNEAQLEKSRLLSDRFSAERPKGSFSTLEIQRTEQGDSAMYLCASSYWRETGHEQYFGPGTRLTVT.

This clonotype was seen a few times. This chain connects TRBV12-3 or TRBV12-4 to TRBJ1-2, with a weak D call TRBD1 (5 bases). Trimming shortened V by 6 bases and J by 0 bases, and 8 bases separated the two germline ends. This CDR3 spans 13 amino acids. DNA of the CDR3: TGTGCCAGCAGGGGGGAGCCTAACTATGGCTACACCTTC. Its translation is CASRGEPNYGYTF.